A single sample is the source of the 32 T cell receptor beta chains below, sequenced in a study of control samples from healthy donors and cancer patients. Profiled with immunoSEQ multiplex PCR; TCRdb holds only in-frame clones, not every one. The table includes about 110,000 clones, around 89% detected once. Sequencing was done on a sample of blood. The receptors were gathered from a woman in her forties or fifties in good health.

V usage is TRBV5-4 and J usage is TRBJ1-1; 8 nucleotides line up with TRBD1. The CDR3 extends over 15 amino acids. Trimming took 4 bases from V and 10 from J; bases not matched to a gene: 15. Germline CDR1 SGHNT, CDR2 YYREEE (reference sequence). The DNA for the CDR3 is TGTGCCAGCAGCCGACCTCAGGGGGCACCCAACGCAGCTTTCTTT. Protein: CASSRPQGAPNAAFF.

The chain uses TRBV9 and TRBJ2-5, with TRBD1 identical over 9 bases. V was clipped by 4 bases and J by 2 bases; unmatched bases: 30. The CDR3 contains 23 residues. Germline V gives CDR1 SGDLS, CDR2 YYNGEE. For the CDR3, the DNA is TGTGCCAGCAGCCCACTACCCGGGACAGGGTTTAGGAGGGGCCCGGGCGCACAAGAGACCCAGTACTTC. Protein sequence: CASSPLPGTGFRRGPGAQETQYF. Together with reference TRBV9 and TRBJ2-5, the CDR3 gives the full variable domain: DSGVTQTPKHLITATGQRVTLRCSPRSGDLSVYWYQQSLDQGLQFLIQYYNGEERAKGNILERFSAQQFPDLHSELNLSSLELGDSALYFCASSPLPGTGFRRGPGAQETQYFGPGTRLLVL.

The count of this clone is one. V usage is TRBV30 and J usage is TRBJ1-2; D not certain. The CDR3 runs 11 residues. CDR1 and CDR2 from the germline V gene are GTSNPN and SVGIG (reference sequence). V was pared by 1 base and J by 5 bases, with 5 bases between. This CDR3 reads CAWSEVYGYTF. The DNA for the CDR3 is TGTGCCTGGAGTGAGGTATATGGCTACACCTTC.

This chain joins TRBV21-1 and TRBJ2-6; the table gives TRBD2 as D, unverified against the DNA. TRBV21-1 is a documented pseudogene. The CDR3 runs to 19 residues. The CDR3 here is CASSKTPFLVSSGANVLTF. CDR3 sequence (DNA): TGTGCCAGCAGCAAAACCCCGTTTCTCGTGAGCTCTGGGGCCAACGTCCTGACTTTC.

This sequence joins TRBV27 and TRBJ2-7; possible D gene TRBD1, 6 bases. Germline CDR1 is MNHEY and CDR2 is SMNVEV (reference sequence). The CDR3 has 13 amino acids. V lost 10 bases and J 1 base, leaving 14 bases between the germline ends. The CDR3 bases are TGTGCCACCTCGGGGACACGGTCCTACGAGCAGTACGTC. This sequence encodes CATSGTRSYEQYV.

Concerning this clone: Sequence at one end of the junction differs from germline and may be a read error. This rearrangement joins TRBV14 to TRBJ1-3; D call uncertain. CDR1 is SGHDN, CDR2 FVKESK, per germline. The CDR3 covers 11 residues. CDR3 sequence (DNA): TGTGCCAGCAGCCAAGTAAATAGGGTAATTTTT. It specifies CASSQVNRVIF.

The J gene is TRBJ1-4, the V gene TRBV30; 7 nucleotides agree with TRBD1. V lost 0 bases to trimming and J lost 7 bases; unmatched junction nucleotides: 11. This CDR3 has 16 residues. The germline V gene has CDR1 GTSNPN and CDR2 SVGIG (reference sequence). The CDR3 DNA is TGTGCCTGGAGTGTACCCCACAGGGGTGGTATTGAAAAACTGTTTTTT. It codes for CAWSVPHRGGIEKLFF.

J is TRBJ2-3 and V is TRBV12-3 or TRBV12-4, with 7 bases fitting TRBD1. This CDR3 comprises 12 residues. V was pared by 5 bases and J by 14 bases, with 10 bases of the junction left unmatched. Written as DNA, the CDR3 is TGTGCCAGCAGTGCCGACAGGGTCACTTGGTATTTT. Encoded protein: CASSADRVTWYF.

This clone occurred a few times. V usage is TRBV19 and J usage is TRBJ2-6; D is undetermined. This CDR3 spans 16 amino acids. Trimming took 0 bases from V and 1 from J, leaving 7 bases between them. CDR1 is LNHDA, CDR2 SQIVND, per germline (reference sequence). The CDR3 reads CASSIDLSSGANVLTF. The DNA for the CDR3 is TGTGCCAGTAGTATAGATTTGAGTTCTGGGGCCAACGTCCTGACTTTC.

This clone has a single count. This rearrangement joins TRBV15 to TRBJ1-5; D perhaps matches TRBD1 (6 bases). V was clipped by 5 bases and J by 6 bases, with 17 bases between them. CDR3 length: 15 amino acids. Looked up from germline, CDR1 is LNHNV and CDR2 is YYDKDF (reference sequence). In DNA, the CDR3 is TGTGCCACCAGCCCAGATACGGGGGCAGGTCAGCCCCAGCATTTT. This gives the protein CATSPDTGAGQPQHF.

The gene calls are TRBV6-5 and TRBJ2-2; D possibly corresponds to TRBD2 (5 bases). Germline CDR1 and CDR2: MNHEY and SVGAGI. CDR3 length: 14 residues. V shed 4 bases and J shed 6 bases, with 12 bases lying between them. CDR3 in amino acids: CASSSPGRSGELFF. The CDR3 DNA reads TGTGCCAGCAGTTCCCCGGGAAGATCCGGGGAGCTGTTTTTT.

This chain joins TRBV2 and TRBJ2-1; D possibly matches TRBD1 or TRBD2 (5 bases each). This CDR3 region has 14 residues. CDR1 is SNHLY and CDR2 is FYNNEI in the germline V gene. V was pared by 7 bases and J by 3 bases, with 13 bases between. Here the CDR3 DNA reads TGTGCCAGCAACCGGGACGGACTCTACAATGAGCAGTTCTTC. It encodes CASNRDGLYNEQFF.

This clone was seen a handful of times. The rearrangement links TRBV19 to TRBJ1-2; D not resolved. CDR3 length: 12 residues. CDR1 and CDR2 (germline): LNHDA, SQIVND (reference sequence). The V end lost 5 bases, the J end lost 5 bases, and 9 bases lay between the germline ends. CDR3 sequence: CASSEQSYGYTF. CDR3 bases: TGTGCCAGTAGTGAACAGAGTTATGGCTACACCTTC.

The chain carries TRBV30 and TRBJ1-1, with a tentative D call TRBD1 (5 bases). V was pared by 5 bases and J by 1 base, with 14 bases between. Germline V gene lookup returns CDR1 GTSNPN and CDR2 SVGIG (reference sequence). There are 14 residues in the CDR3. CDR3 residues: CAWEPGLKNTEAFF. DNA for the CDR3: TGTGCCTGGGAACCGGGACTGAAGAACACTGAAGCTTTCTTT.

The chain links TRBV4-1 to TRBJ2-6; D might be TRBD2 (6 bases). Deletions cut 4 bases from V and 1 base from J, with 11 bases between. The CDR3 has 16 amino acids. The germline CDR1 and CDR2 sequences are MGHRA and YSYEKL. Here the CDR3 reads CASSPIGGSGANVLTF. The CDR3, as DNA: TGCGCCAGCAGCCCAATCGGGGGTTCTGGGGCCAACGTCCTGACTTTC.

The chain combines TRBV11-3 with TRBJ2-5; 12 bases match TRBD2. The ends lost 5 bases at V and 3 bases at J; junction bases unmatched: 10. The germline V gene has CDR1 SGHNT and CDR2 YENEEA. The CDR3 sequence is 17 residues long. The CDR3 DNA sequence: TGTGCCAGCAGCCCAACGGGGGCTAGCGGGAGGGAAGAGACCCAGTACTTC. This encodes CASSPTGASGREETQYF.

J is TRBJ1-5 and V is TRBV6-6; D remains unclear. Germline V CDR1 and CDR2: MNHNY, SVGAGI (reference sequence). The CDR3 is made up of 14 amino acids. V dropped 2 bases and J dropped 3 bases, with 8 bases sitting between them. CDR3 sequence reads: CASSYASANQPQHF. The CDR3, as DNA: TGTGCCAGCAGTTACGCGTCAGCCAATCAGCCCCAGCATTTT.

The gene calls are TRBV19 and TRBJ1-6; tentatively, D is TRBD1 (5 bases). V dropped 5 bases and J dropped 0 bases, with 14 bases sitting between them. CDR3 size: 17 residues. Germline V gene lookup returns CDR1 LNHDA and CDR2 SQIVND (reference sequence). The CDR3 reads CASSGWADTSYNSPLHF. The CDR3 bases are TGTGCCAGTAGTGGATGGGCGGACACCTCCTATAATTCACCCCTCCACTTT.

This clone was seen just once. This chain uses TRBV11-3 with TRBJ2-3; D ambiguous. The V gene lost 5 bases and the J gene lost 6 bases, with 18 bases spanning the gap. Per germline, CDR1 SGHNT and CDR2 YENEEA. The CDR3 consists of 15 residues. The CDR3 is CASSPHLSSPDTQYF. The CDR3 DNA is TGTGCCAGCAGCCCCCATCTGAGTTCACCCGATACGCAGTATTTT.

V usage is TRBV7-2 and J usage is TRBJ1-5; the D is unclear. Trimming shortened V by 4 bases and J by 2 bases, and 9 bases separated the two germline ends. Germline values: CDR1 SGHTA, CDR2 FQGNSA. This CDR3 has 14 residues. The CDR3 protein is CASSSAGRNQPQHF. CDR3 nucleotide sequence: TGTGCCAGCAGCTCGGCCGGGCGCAATCAGCCCCAGCATTTT.

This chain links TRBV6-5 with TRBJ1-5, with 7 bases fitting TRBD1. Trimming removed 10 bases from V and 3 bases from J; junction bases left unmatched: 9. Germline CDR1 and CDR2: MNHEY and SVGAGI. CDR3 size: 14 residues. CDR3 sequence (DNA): TGTGCCACCAAAAGTACAGGGGACAATCAGCCCCAGCATTTT. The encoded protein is CATKSTGDNQPQHF.

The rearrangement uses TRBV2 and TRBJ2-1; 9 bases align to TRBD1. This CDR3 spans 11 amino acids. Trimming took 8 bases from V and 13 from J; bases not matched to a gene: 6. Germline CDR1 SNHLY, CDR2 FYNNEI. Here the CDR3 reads CASGRQGGQFF. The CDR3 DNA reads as TGTGCCAGCGGTAGACAGGGGGGTCAGTTCTTC.

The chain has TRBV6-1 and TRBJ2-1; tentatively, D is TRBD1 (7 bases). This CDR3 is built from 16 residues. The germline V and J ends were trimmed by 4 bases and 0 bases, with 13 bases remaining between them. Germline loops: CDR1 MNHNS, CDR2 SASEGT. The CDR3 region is CASSAQGGISYNEQFF. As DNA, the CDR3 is TGTGCCAGCAGTGCTCAGGGGGGTATCTCCTACAATGAGCAGTTCTTC.

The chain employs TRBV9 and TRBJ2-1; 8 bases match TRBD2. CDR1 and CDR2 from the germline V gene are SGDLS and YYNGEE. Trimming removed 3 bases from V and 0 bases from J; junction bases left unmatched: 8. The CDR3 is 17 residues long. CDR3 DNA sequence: TGTGCCAGCAGCGAAAGCGGGAGCTGGGGCTCCTACAATGAGCAGTTCTTC. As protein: CASSESGSWGSYNEQFF. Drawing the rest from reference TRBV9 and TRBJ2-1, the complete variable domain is DSGVTQTPKHLITATGQRVTLRCSPRSGDLSVYWYQQSLDQGLQFLIQYYNGEERAKGNILERFSAQQFPDLHSELNLSSLELGDSALYFCASSESGSWGSYNEQFFGPGTRLTVL.

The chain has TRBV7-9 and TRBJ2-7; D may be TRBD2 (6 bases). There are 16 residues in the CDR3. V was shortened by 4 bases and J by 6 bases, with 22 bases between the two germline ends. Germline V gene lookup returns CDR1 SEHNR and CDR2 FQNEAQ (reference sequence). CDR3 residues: CASSSQVGLRPLEQYF. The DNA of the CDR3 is TGTGCCAGCAGCTCCCAGGTGGGACTTAGGCCTCTCGAGCAGTACTTC.

The CDR3 spells CASRPPGGGEQFF. CDR3 coding DNA: TGTGCCAGCAGACCTCCAGGGGGAGGTGAGCAGTTCTTC. This chain joins TRBV12-3 or TRBV12-4 and TRBJ2-1; possible D gene TRBD1, 7 bases. Trimming shortened V by 6 bases and J by 9 bases, and 15 bases separated the two germline ends. The CDR3 consists of 13 residues.

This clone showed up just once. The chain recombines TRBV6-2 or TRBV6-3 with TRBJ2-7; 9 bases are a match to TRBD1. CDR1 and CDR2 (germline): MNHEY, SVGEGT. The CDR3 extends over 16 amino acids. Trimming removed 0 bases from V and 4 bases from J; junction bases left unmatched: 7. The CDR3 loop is CASSYSPGQGHYEQYV. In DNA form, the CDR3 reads TGTGCCAGCAGTTACTCACCGGGACAGGGACATTACGAGCAGTACGTC.

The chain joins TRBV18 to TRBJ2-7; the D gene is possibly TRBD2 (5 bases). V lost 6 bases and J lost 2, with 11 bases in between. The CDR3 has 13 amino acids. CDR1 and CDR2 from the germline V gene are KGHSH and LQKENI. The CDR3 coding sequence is TGTGCCAGCTCCCGGGAACTAACCTACGAGCAGTACGTC. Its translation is CASSRELTYEQYV.

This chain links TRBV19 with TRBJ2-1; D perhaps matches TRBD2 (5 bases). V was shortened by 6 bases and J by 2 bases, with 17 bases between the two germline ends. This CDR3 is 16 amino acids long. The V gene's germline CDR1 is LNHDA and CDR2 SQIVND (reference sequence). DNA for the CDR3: TGTGCCAGTAGCGGAAAAACTAGTCCTCCCTACAATGAGCAGTTCTTC. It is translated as CASSGKTSPPYNEQFF.

CDR3 DNA: TGTGCCAGCAGTCCCTCTCTCTATGGCTACACCTTC. It codes for CASSPSLYGYTF. The V gene is TRBV6-2 or TRBV6-3, the J gene TRBJ1-2; no clear D gene. Germline-derived CDR1 and CDR2 are MNHEY and SVGEGT. The ends were cut back, 5 bases at V and 4 bases at J, with 8 bases in the middle. The CDR3 consists of 12 residues.

The CDR3 sequence is CASSSTGLALGEQFF. The CDR3 nucleotides are TGTGCCAGCAGTTCGACGGGACTAGCATTGGGTGAGCAGTTCTTC. The chain is built from TRBV11-2 and TRBJ2-1; the match to TRBD2 covers 9 bases. J was trimmed by 9 bases and V by 6 bases; bases with no gene match: 12. CDR3 length: 15 amino acids. CDR1 SGHAT and CDR2 FQNNGV come from the germline V gene. Using reference TRBV11-2 and TRBJ2-1 for the parts outside the CDR3, the full variable domain is EAGVAQSPRYKIIEKRQSVAFWCNPISGHATLYWYQQILGQGPKLLIQFQNNGVVDDSQLPKDRFSAERLKGVDSTLKIQPAKLEDSAVYLCASSSTGLALGEQFFGPGTRLTVL.

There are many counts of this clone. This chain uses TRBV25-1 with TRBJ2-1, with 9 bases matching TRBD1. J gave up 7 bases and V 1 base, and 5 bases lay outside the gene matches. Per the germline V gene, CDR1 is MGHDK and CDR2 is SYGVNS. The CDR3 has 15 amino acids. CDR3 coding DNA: TGTGCCAGCAGTGAATCCGGACAGGGGCGGAATGAGCAGTTCTTC. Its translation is CASSESGQGRNEQFF.